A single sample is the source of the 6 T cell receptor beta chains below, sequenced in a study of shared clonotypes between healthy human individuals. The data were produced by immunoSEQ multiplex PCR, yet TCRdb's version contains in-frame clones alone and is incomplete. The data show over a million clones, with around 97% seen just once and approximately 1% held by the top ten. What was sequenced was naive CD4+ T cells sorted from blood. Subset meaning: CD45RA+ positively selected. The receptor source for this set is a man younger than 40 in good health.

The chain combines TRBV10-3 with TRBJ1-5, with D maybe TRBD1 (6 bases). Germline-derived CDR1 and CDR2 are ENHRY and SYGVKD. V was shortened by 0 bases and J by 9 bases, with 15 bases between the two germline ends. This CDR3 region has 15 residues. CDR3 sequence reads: CAISESRQATGPQHF. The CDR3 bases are TGTGCCATCAGTGAGTCGCGACAGGCCACGGGGCCCCAGCATTTT.

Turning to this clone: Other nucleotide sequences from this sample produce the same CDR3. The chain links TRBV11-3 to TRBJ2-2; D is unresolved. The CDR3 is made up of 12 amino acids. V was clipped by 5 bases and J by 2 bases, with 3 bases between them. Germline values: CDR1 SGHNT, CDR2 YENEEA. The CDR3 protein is CASSRNTGELFF. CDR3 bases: TGTGCCAGCAGCCGAAACACCGGGGAGCTGTTTTTT. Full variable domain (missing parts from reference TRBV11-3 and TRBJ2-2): EAGVVQSPRYKIIEKKQPVAFWCNPISGHNTLYWYLQNLGQGPELLIRYENEEAVDDSQLPKDRFSAERLKGVDSTLKIQPAELGDSAVYLCASSRNTGELFFGEGSRLTVL.

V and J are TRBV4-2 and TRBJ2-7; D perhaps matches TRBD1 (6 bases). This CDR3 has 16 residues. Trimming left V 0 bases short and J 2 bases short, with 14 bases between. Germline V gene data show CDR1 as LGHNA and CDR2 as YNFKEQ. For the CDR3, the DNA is TGTGCCAGCAGCCAAGATCTACAGGGAGCCGCCTACGAGCAGTACTTC. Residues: CASSQDLQGAAYEQYF.

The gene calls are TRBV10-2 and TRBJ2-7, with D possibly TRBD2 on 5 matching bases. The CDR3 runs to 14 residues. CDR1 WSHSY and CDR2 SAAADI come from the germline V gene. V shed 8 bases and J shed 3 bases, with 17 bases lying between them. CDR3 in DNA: TGCGCCAGCTCCGGACTGTCTCAATACTACGAGCAGTACTTC. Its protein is CASSGLSQYYEQYF.

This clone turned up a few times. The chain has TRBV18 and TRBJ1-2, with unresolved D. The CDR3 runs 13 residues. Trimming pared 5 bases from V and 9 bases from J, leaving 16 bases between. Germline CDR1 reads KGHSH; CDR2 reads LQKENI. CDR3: CASSTDGDGSYTF. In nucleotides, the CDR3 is TGTGCCAGCTCAACAGACGGCGACGGAAGCTACACCTTC.

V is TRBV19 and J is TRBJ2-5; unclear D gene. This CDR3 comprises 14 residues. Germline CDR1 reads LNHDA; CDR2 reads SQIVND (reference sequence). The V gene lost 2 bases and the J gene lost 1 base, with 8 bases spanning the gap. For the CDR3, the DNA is TGTGCCAGTAGTATAAGGAGCACCCAAGAGACCCAGTACTTC. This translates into CASSIRSTQETQYF.